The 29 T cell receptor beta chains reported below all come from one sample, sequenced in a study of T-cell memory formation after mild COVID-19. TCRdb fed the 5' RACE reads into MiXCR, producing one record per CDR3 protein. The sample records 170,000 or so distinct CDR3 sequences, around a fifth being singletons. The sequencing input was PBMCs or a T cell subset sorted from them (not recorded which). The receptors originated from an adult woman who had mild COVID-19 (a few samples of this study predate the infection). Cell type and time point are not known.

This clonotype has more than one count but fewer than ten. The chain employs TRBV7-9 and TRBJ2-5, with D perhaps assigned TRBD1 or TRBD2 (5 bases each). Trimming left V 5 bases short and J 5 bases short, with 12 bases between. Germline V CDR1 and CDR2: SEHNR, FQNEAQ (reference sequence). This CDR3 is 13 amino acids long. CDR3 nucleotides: TGTGCCAGCAGCCCAGGGAGAACTGAGACCCAGTACTTC. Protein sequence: CASSPGRTETQYF.

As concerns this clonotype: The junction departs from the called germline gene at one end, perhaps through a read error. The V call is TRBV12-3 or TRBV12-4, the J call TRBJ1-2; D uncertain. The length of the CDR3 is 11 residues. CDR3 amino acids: CSSVRNYGYTF. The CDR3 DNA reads TGTTCCAGCGTCAGGAACTATGGCTACACCTTC.

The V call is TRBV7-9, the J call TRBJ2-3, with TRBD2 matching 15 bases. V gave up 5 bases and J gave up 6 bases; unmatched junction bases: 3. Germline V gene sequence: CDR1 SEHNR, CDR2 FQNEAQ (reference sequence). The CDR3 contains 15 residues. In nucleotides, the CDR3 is TGTGCCAGCAGCGGACTAGCGGGAGGGTCCGATACGCAGTATTTT. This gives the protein CASSGLAGGSDTQYF.

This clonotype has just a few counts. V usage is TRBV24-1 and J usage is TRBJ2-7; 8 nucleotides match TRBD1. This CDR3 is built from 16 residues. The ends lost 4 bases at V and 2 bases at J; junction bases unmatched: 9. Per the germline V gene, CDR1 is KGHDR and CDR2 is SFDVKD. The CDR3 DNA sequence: TGTGCCACCAGTGACTACGGACAGGGTGGAACCTACGAGCAGTACTTC. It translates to CATSDYGQGGTYEQYF.

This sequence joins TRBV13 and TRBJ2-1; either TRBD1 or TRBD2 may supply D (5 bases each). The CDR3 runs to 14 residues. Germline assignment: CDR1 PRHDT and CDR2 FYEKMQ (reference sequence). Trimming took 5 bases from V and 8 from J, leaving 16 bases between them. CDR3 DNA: TGTGCCAGCAGCAAGGGGTGGCGAGGGGATGAGCAGTTCTTC. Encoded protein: CASSKGWRGDEQFF.

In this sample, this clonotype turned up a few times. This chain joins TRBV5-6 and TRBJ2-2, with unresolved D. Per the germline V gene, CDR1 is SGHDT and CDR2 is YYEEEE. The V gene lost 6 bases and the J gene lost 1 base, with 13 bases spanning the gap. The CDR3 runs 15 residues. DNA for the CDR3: TGTGCCAGCAACATGTTTACAGTGAACACCGGGGAGCTGTTTTTT. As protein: CASNMFTVNTGELFF. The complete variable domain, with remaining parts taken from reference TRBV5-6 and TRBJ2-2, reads DAGVTQSPTHLIKTRGQQVTLRCSPKSGHDTVSWYQQALGQGPQFIFQYYEEEERQRGNFPDRFSGHQFPNYSSELNVNALLLGDSALYLCASNMFTVNTGELFFGEGSRLTVL.

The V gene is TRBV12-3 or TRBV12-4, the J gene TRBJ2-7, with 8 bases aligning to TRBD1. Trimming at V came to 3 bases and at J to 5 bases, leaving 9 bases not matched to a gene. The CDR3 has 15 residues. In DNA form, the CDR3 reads TGTGCCAGCAGTTTGTCCGACAGGGGAGTCGACGAGCAGTACTTC. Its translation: CASSLSDRGVDEQYF.

The CDR3 DNA sequence: TGCAGCACGGAAGCGGGAAACACAGATACGCAGTATTTT. Amino acid sequence: CSTEAGNTDTQYF. The V gene is TRBV29-1, the J gene TRBJ2-3; TRBD2 agrees at 7 bases. Germline V gene data show CDR1 as SQVTM and CDR2 as ANQGSEA. CDR3 length: 13 residues. V dropped 8 bases and J dropped 2; count of bases not matched to a gene: 7.

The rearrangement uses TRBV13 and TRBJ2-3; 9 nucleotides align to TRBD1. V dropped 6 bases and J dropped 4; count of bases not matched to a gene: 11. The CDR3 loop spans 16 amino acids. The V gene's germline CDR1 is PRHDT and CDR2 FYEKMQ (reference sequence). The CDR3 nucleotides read TGTGCCAGCAGAGGTGGGACAGGGAATCCTGCAGATACGCAGTATTTT. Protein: CASRGGTGNPADTQYF. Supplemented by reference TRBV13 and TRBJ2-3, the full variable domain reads AAGVIQSPRHLIKEKRETATLKCYPIPRHDTVYWYQQGPGQDPQFLISFYEKMQSDKGSIPDRFSAQQFSDYHSELNMSSLELGDSALYFCASRGGTGNPADTQYFGPGTRLTVL.

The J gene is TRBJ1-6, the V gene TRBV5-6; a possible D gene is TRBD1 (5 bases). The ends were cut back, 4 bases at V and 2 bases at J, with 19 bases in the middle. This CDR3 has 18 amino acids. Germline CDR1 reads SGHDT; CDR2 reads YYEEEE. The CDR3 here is CASSRVSGSITYNSPLHF. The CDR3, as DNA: TGTGCCAGCAGCCGAGTGTCAGGGAGTATTACCTATAATTCACCCCTCCACTTT.

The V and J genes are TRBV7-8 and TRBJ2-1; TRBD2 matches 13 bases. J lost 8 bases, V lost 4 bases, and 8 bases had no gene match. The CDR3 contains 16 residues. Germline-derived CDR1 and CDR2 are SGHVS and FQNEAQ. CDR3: CASSSTGLAGMHEQFF. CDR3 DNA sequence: TGTGCCAGCAGCTCGACGGGACTAGCGGGAATGCATGAGCAGTTCTTC.

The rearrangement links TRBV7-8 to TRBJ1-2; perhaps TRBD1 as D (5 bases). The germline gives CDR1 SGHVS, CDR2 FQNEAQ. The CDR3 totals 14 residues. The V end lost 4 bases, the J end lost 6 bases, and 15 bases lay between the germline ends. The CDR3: CASSSMGVADGYTF. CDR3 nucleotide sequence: TGTGCCAGCAGCTCCATGGGGGTTGCGGATGGCTACACCTTC.

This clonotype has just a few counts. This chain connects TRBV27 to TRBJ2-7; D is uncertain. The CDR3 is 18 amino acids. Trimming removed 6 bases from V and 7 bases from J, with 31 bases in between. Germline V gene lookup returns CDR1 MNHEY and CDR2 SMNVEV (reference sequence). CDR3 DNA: TGTGCCAGCAGCCACGGGTCCCAGCCTGATGGGGATTCGGAAGAGCAGTACTTC. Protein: CASSHGSQPDGDSEEQYF.

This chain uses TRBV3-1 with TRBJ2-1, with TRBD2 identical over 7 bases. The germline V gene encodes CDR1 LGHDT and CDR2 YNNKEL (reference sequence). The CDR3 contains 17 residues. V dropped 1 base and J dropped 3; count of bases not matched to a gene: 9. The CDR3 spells CASSQAQTGGNYNEQFF. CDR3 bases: TGTGCCAGCAGCCAAGCCCAAACCGGGGGGAACTACAATGAGCAGTTCTTC.

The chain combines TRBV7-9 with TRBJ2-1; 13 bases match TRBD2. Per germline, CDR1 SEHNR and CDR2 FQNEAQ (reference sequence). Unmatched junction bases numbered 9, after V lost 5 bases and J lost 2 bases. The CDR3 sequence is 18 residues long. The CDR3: CASSPRTSGSVTYNEQFF. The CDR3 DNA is TGTGCCAGCAGCCCAAGGACTAGCGGGAGTGTGACCTACAATGAGCAGTTCTTC.

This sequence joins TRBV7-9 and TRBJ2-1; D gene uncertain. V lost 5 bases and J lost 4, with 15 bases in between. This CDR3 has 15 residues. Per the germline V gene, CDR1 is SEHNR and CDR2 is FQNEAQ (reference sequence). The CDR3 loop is CASSRLGGWYNEQFF. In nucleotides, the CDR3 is TGTGCCAGCAGCCGGCTGGGCGGCTGGTACAATGAGCAGTTCTTC.

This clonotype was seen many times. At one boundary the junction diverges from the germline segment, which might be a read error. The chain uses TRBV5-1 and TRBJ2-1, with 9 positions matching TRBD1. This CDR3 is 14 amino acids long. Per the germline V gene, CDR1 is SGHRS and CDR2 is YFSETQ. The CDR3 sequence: CASSLGQGHNEQFF. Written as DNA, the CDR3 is TGCGCCAGCAGTTTGGGACAGGGACACAATGAGCAGTTCTTC.

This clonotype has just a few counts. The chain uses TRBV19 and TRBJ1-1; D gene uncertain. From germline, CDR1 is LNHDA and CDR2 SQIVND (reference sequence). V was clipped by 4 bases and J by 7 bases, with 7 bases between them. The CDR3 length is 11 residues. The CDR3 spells CASSTGIEAFF. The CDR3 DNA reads TGTGCCAGTAGTACGGGGATTGAAGCTTTCTTT.

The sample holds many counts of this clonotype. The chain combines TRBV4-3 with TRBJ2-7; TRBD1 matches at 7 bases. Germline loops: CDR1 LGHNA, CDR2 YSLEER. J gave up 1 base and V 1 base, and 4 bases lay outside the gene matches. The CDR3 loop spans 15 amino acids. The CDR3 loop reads CASSQAEGASYEQYF. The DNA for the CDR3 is TGCGCCAGCAGCCAAGCTGAGGGGGCATCCTACGAGCAGTACTTC.

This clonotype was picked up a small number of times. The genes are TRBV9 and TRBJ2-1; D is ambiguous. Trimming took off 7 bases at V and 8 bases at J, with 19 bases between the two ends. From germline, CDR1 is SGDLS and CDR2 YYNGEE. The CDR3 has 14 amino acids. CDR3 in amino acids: CASARSGRGDEQFF. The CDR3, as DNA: TGTGCCAGCGCCAGGTCTGGGCGAGGTGATGAGCAGTTCTTC. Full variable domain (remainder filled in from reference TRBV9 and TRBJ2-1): DSGVTQTPKHLITATGQRVTLRCSPRSGDLSVYWYQQSLDQGLQFLIQYYNGEERAKGNILERFSAQQFPDLHSELNLSSLELGDSALYFCASARSGRGDEQFFGPGTRLTVL.

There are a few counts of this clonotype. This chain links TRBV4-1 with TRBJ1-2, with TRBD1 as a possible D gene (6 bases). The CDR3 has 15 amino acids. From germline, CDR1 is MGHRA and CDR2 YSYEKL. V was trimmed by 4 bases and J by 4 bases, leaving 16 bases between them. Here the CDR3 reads CASSPRGGGGYGYTF. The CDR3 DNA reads TGCGCCAGCAGCCCCCGAGGGGGGGGAGGCTATGGCTACACCTTC.

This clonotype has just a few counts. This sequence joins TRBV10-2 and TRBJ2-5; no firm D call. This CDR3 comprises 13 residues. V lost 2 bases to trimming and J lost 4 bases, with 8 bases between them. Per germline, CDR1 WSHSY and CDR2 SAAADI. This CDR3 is CASSETGGETQYF. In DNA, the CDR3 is TGCGCCAGCAGTGAGACTGGCGGAGAGACCCAGTACTTC.

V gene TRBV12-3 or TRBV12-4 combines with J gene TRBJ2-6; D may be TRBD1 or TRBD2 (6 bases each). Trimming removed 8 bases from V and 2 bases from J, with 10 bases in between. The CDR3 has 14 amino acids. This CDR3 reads CASLRDTGANVLTF. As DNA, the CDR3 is TGTGCCAGCCTGCGGGACACTGGGGCCAACGTCCTGACTTTC.

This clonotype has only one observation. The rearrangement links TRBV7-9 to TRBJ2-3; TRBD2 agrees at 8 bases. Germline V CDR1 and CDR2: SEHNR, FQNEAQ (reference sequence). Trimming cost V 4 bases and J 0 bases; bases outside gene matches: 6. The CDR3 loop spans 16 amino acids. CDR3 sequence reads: CASSSSPSGSTDTQYF. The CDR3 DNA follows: TGTGCCAGCAGCTCCAGCCCTAGCGGGAGCACAGATACGCAGTATTTT.

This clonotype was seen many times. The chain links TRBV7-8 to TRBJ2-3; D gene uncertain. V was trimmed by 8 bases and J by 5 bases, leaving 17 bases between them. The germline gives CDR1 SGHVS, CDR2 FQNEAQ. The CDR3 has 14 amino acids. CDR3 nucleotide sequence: TGTGCCAGCGCAGCTGTAGCCGAGGTAGATACGCAGTATTTT. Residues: CASAAVAEVDTQYF.

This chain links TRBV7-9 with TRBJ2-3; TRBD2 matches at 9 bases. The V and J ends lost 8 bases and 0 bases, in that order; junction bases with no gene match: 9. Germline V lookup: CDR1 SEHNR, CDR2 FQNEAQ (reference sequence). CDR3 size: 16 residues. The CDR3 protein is CASPLAGTPSTDTQYF. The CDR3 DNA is TGTGCCAGCCCTCTAGCGGGGACACCTAGCACAGATACGCAGTATTTT.

The CDR3 is CASSSGTGYDEQYF. CDR3 nucleotide sequence: TGTGCCAGCAGTTCAGGGACAGGGTACGACGAGCAGTACTTC. The chain carries TRBV27 and TRBJ2-7; 9 bases align to TRBD1. Germline V gives CDR1 MNHEY, CDR2 SMNVEV (reference sequence). CDR3 length: 14 amino acids. V lost 4 bases and J lost 5; bases outside the gene matches: 6.

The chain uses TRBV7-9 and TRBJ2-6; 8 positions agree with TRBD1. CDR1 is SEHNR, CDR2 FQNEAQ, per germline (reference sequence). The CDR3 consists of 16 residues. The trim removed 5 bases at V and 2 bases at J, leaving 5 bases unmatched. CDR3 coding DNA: TGTGCCAGCAGCCAACGACAGGGGCCTGGGGCCAACGTCCTGACTTTC. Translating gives CASSQRQGPGANVLTF.

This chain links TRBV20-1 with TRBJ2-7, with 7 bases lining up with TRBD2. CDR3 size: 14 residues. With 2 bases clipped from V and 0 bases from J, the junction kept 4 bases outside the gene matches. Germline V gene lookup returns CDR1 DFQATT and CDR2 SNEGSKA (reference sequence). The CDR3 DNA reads TGCAGTGCTAGACTAGCGGCATACTCCTACGAGCAGTACTTC. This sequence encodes CSARLAAYSYEQYF.